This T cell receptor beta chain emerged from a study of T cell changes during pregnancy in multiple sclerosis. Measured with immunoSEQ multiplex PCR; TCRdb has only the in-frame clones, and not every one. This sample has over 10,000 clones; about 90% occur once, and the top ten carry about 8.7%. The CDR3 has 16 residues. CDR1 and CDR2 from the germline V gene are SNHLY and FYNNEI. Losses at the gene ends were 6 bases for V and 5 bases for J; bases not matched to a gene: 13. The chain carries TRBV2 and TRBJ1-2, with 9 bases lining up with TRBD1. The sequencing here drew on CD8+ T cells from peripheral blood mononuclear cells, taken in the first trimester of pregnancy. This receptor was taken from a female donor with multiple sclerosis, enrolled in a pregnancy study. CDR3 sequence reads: CASSVRKHDRGYGYTF. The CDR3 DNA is TGTGCCAGCAGCGTGAGGAAACATGACAGGGGGTATGGCTACACCTTC.